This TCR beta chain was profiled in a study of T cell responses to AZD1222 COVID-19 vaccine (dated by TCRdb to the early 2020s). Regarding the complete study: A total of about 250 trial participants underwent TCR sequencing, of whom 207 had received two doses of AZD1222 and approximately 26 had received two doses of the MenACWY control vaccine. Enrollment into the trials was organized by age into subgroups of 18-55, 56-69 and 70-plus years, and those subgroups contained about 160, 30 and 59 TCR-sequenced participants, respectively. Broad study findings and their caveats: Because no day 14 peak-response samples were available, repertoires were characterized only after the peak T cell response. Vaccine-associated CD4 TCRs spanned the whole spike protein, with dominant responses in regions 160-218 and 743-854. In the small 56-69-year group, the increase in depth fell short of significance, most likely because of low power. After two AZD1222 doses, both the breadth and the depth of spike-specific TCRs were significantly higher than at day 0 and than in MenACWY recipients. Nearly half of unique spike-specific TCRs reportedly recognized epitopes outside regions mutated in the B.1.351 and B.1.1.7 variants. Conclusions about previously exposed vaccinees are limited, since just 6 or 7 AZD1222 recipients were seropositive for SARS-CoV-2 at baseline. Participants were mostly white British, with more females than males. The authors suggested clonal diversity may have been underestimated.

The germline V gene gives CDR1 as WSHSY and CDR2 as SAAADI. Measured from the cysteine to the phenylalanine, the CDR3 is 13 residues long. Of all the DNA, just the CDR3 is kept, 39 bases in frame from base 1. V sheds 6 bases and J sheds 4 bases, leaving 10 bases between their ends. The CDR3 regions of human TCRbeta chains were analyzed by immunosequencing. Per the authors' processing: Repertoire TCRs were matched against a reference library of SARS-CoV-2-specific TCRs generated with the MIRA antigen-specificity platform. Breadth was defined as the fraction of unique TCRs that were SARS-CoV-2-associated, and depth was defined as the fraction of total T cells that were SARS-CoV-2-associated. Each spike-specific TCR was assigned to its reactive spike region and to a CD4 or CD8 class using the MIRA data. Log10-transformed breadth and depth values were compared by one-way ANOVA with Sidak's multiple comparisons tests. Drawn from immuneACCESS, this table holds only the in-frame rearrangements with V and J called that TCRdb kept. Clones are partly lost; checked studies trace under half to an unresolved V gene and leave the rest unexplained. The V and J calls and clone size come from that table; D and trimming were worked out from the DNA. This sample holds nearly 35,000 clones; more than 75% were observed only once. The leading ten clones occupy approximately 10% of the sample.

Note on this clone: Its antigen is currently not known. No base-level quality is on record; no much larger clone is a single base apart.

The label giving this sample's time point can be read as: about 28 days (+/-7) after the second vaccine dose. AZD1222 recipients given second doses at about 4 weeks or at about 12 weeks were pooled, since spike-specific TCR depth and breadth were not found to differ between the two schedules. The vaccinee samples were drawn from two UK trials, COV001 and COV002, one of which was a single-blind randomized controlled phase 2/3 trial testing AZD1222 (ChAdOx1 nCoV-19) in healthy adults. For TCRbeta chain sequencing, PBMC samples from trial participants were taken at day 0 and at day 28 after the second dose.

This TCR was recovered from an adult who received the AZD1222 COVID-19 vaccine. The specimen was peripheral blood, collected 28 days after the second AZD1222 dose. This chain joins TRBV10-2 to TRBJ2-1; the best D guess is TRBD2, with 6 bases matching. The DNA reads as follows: TGCGCCAGCAGGCGGGACCTTTACAATGAGCAGTTCTTC. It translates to CASRRDLYNEQFF.